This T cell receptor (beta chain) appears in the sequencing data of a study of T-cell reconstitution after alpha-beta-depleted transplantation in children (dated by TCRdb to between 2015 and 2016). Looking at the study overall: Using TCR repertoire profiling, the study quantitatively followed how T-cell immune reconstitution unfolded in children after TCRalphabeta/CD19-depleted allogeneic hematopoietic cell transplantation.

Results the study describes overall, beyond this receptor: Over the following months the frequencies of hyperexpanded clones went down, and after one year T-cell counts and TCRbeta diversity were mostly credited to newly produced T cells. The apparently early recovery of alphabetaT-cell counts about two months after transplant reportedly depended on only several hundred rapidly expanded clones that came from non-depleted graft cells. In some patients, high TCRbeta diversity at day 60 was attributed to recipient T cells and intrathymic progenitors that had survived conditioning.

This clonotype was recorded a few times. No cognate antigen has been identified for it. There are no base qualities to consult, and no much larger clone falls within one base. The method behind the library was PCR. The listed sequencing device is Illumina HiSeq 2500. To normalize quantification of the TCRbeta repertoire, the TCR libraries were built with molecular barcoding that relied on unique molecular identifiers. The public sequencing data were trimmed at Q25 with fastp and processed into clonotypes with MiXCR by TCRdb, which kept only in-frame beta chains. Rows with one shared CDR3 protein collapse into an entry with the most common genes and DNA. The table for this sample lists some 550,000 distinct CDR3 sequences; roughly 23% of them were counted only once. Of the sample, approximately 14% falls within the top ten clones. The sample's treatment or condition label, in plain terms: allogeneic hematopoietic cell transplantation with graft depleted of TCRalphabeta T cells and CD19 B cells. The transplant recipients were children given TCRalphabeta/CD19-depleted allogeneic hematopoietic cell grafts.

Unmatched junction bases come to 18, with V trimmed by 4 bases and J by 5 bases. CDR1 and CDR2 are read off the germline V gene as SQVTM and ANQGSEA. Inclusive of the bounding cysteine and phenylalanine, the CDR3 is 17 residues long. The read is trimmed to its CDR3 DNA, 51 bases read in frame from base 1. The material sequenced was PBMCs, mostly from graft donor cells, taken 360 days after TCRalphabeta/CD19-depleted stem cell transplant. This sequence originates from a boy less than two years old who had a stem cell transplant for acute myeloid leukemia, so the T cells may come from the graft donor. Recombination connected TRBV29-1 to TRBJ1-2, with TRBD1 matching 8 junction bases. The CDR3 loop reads CSVGRASPTGVPYGYTF. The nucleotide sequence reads TGCAGCGTTGGCCGTGCGTCCCCGACAGGGGTTCCGTATGGCTACACCTTC. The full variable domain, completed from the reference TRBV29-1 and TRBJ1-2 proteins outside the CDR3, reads SAVISQKPSRDICQRGTSLTIQCQVDSQVTMMFWYRQQPGQSLTLIATANQGSEATYESGFVIDKFPISRPNLTFSTLTVSNMSPEDSSIYLCSVGRASPTGVPYGYTFGSGTRLTVV.